Sequencing of this T cell receptor (beta chain) was carried out in a study of CD4 T cells in relation to SARS-CoV-2 and coronaviruses. Study-wide results and limits: Monoreactive clones expanded significantly more to SARS-CoV-2 than crossreactive clones did.

Before the COVID-19 pandemic, during about 2010-2018, CD4+ T cells were taken from unexposed donors. Generated by immunoSEQ multiplex PCR, the TCRdb table keeps only in-frame clones and is missing some. This table has tens of thousands of clones, 93% appearing once. Note on this clone: Its antigen is currently unknown.

V lost 3 bases to trimming and J lost 5 bases; unmatched junction nucleotides: 2. CDR1 and CDR2 (germline): LNHNV, YYDKDF (reference sequence). The CDR3 totals 14 residues. This TCR derives from a human donor in good health. V is TRBV15 and J is TRBJ2-2; 8 nucleotides align to TRBD2. Sequencing input: naive CD4+ T cells from PBMCs. Subset given: naive CD4+ T cells isolated by negative enrichment. CDR3 sequence reads: CATSRPGGTGELFF. In DNA, the CDR3 is TGTGCCACCAGCAGGCCGGGAGGGACCGGGGAGCTGTTTTTT.